Sequencing of this T cell receptor beta chain was carried out in a study of T cells after yellow fever vaccination. In TCRdb, the 5' RACE reads were re-called with MiXCR into one record per CDR3 protein. Altogether 150,000 to 200,000 distinct CDR3 sequences are present, 9.5% to 11% being singletons, with the ten largest covering about 38%. This clonotype was observed many times. This CDR3 has 12 residues. V was clipped by 3 bases and J by 6 bases, with 7 bases between them. The V gene's germline CDR1 is KGHDR and CDR2 SFDVKD. The source was CD8+ T cells sorted from PBMCs, collected 15 days after the yellow fever booster vaccination. This receptor was obtained from a man between 18 and 29 years old who received the YFV17D yellow fever vaccine. The chain is built from TRBV24-1 and TRBJ1-1; D gene ambiguous. This chain's CDR3 is CATSDGVAEAFF. CDR3 nucleotides: TGTGCCACCAGTGATGGGGTGGCTGAAGCTTTCTTT.